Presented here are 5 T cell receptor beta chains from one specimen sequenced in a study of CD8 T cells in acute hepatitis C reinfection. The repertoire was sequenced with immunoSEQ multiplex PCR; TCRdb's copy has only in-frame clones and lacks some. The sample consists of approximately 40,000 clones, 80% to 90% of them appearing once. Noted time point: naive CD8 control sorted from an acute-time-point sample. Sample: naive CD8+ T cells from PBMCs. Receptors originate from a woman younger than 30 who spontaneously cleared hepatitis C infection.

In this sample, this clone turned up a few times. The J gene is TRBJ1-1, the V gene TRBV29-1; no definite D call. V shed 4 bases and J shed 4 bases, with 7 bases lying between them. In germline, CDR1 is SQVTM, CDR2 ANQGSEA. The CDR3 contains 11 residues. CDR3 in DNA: TGCAGCGTTGGGGGAAGCACTGAAGCTTTCTTT. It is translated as CSVGGSTEAFF.

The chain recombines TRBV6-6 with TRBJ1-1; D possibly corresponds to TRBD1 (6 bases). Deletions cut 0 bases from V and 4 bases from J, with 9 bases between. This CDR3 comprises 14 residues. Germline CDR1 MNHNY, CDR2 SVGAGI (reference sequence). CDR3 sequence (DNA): TGTGCCAGCAGTTACTCGATGGGGGCCACTGAAGCTTTCTTT. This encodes CASSYSMGATEAFF.

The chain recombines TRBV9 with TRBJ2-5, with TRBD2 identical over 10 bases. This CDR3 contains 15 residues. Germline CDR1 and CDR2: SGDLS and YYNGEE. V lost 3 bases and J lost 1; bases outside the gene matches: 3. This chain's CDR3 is CASSAGTSAQETQYF. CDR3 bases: TGTGCCAGCAGCGCCGGGACTAGCGCCCAAGAGACCCAGTACTTC.

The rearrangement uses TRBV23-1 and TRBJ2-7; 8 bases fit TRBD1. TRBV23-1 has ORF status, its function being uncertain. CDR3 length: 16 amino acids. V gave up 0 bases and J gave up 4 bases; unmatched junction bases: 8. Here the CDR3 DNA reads TGCGCCAGCAGTCAATCGAGAGGACAGGGTAAGTACGAGCAGTACTTC. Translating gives CASSQSRGQGKYEQYF.

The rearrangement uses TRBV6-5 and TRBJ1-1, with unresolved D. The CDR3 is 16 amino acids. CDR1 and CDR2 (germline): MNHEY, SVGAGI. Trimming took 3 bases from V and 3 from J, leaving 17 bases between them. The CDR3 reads CASSYEWSRKHTEAFF. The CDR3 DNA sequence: TGTGCCAGCAGTTATGAATGGTCACGAAAACACACTGAAGCTTTCTTT.